Sequencing of this T cell receptor (beta chain) was carried out in a study of T cell responses to AZD1222 COVID-19 vaccine. With respect to this clone: Its antigen is unknown.

Broader study findings: Recipients of two AZD1222 doses showed rising Spike-specific TCR breadth and depth. It was only a handful of AZD1222 recipients who were seropositive at baseline. Unmutated variant regions are reportedly the target of nearly half of TCRs that are spike-specific. Repertoires were sampled only after the peak T cell response.

V lost 0 bases and J lost 3, with 13 bases in between. Germline values: CDR1 SGHNT, CDR2 YYREEE (reference sequence). The CDR3 is 15 residues long. Using immunoSEQ multiplex PCR, the repertoire was profiled, and TCRdb retains in-frame clones only, with some absent. The sample includes approximately 130,000 clones, 80% to 95% of them seen just once. The sample consisted of peripheral blood, taken 28 days after the second dose of the MenACWY control vaccine. This clonotype originated in an adult who received the MenACWY meningococcal vaccine as a control. V is TRBV5-4 and J is TRBJ2-7; D may match TRBD1 or TRBD2 (5 bases each). The CDR3 here is CASSLGGASIYEQYF. As DNA, the CDR3 is TGTGCCAGCAGCTTGGGGGGCGCTAGCATCTACGAGCAGTACTTC.